The clone carrying this T cell receptor beta chain was seen at least ten times. Trimming left V 4 bases short and J 10 bases short, with 14 bases between. Germline loops: CDR1 SGHRS, CDR2 YFSETQ. This CDR3 comprises 12 residues. The data were taken from a study of patients and donors after allogeneic stem cell transplantation. Via MiXCR, TCRdb re-called the RT-PCR reads, giving one row per CDR3 protein. The sample yields about 960,000 distinct CDR3 sequences, 18% seen once. The V gene is TRBV5-1, the J gene TRBJ1-1, with D possibly being TRBD1 (5 bases). This receptor was obtained from a human donor who was either an allogeneic HSCT recipient or a stem cell or donor lymphocyte infusion donor (not recorded which). It is not recorded whose cells these are; they may come from a transplant donor. Sequencing used blood, either unsorted or a sorted T cell fraction (not recorded which). The CDR3 loop reads CASSPTLGGAFF. In DNA, the CDR3 is TGCGCCAGCAGCCCTACTCTGGGGGGAGCTTTCTTT. Variable domain in full (rest from reference TRBV5-1 and TRBJ1-1): KAGVTQTPRYLIKTRGQQVTLSCSPISGHRSVSWYQQTPGQGLQFLFEYFSETQRNKGNFPGRFSGRQFSNSRSEMNVSTLELGDSALYLCASSPTLGGAFFGQGTRLTVV.